Below, 28 T cell receptor beta chains from the same sample are listed, as sequenced in a study of blood T cell repertoires in COVID-19. The protocol was immunoSEQ multiplex PCR, while the TCRdb copy is restricted to in-frame clones and leaves out a portion. This table holds 70,000 or so clones, about nine tenths found once. The sequenced sample consisted of peripheral blood. The receptors originated from a man between 45 and 60 years old with active COVID-19.

The genes are TRBV4-2 and TRBJ2-1; the D gene is possibly TRBD1 (5 bases). CDR3 size: 13 residues. Germline V gives CDR1 LGHNA, CDR2 YNFKEQ. V was shortened by 0 bases and J by 9 bases, with 9 bases between the two germline ends. CDR3 in amino acids: CASSQDKRGEQFF. The CDR3 nucleotides read TGTGCCAGCAGCCAAGATAAAAGGGGTGAGCAGTTCTTC.

The table lists this clone with a count of one. This chain links TRBV5-1 with TRBJ2-7, with 14 positions matching TRBD2. The CDR3 is 15 amino acids. V gave up 3 bases and J gave up 6 bases; unmatched junction bases: 5. Germline lookup yields CDR1 SGHRS and CDR2 YFSETQ. CDR3 protein: CASSSPGLAGVEQYF. The CDR3 DNA is TGCGCCAGCAGCTCTCCGGGACTAGCGGGAGTCGAGCAGTACTTC. The full variable domain, its missing parts supplied by reference TRBV5-1 and TRBJ2-7, is KAGVTQTPRYLIKTRGQQVTLSCSPISGHRSVSWYQQTPGQGLQFLFEYFSETQRNKGNFPGRFSGRQFSNSRSEMNVSTLELGDSALYLCASSSPGLAGVEQYFGPGTRLTVT.

The V and J genes are TRBV29-1 and TRBJ2-3; D is ambiguous. The CDR3 is 12 residues long. Trimming removed 4 bases from V and 8 bases from J, with 13 bases in between. The germline V gene has CDR1 SQVTM and CDR2 ANQGSEA. CDR3 DNA sequence: TGCAGCGTTGGTTTCCGAGTAATTACGCAGTATTTT. This codes for CSVGFRVITQYF.

This chain uses TRBV24-1 with TRBJ2-1, with TRBD2 identical over 9 bases. The CDR3 runs 15 residues. Trimming cost V 5 bases and J 3 bases; bases outside gene matches: 4. CDR1 is KGHDR, CDR2 SFDVKD, per germline. DNA for the CDR3: TGTGCCACCAGTGTGACTAGCGGTTACTACAATGAGCAGTTCTTC. Translating gives CATSVTSGYYNEQFF.

This clone was picked up one time. The rearrangement links TRBV28 to TRBJ1-5; D remains unclear. The CDR3 extends over 13 amino acids. V lost 3 bases and J lost 7, with 10 bases in between. In germline, CDR1 is MDHEN, CDR2 SYDVKM. The CDR3 region has the DNA TGTGCCAGCAGTTTGGCCGAACCCCAGCCCCAGCATTTT. As protein: CASSLAEPQPQHF. The full variable domain, with the rest looked up from reference TRBV28 and TRBJ1-5, is DVKVTQSSRYLVKRTGEKVFLECVQDMDHENMFWYRQDPGLGLRLIYFSYDVKMKEKGDIPEGYSVSREKKERFSLILESASTNQTSMYLCASSLAEPQPQHFGDGTRLSIL.

This clone was observed once. The rearrangement joins TRBV28 to TRBJ1-2, with TRBD1 identical over 11 bases. Losses at the gene ends were 7 bases for V and 8 bases for J; bases not matched to a gene: 6. The CDR3 has 13 residues. Germline loops: CDR1 MDHEN, CDR2 SYDVKM. CDR3 DNA: TGTGCCAGCAAAGGACAGGGGGCGTTGGGCTACACCTTC. This codes for CASKGQGALGYTF.

The chain carries TRBV5-6 and TRBJ2-1, with 11 bases fitting TRBD2. CDR3 length equals 18 residues. V was clipped by 6 bases and J by 6 bases; unmatched bases: 17. Looked up from germline, CDR1 is SGHDT and CDR2 is YYEEEE. CDR3 nucleotide sequence: TGTGCCAGCACGCCTGTCCTAGCGGGAGGCCTTCCCACCAATGAGCAGTTCTTC. Protein sequence: CASTPVLAGGLPTNEQFF.

J is TRBJ2-1 and V is TRBV5-1, with D possibly being TRBD1 (6 bases). The CDR3 is made up of 14 amino acids. V was cut by 3 bases and J by 8 bases, with 15 bases left in between. The germline gives CDR1 SGHRS, CDR2 YFSETQ. This chain's CDR3 is CASSSNRVSDEQFF. As DNA, the CDR3 is TGCGCCAGCAGCTCCAACAGGGTTTCCGATGAGCAGTTCTTC. Supplemented by reference TRBV5-1 and TRBJ2-1, the full variable domain reads KAGVTQTPRYLIKTRGQQVTLSCSPISGHRSVSWYQQTPGQGLQFLFEYFSETQRNKGNFPGRFSGRQFSNSRSEMNVSTLELGDSALYLCASSSNRVSDEQFFGPGTRLTVL.

The chain uses TRBV5-6 and TRBJ2-7; tentative D call: TRBD1 (6 bases). This CDR3 region has 14 residues. V was shortened by 5 bases and J by 9 bases, with 21 bases between the two germline ends. The germline gives CDR1 SGHDT, CDR2 YYEEEE. CDR3 DNA sequence: TGTGCCAGCAGGCTGCGACAGGCTTCAGTCGGGCAGTACTTC. The encoded protein is CASRLRQASVGQYF.

The V gene is TRBV12-3 or TRBV12-4, the J gene TRBJ1-2, with D possibly being TRBD1 (5 bases). V was pared by 5 bases and J by 7 bases, with 11 bases between. The CDR3 runs 12 residues. CDR3 in amino acids: CASSRVGGGYTF. In DNA, the CDR3 is TGTGCCAGCAGTAGAGTGGGGGGTGGCTACACCTTC.

The rearrangement uses TRBV19 and TRBJ1-1, with 11 nucleotides matching TRBD1. The ends lost 6 bases at V and 5 bases at J; junction bases unmatched: 5. The CDR3 sequence is 14 residues long. The V gene's germline CDR1 is LNHDA and CDR2 SQIVND (reference sequence). The CDR3 DNA is TGTGCCAGTAGAACGGACAGGGGGCGGACTGAAGCTTTCTTT. This encodes CASRTDRGRTEAFF.

The rearrangement links TRBV29-1 to TRBJ2-4; 9 nucleotides match TRBD1. This CDR3 has 14 amino acids. The trim removed 4 bases at V and 0 bases at J, leaving 1 base unmatched. Per the germline V gene, CDR1 is SQVTM and CDR2 is ANQGSEA. In DNA, the CDR3 is TGCAGCGTTGGACAGGGGGGAGCCAAAAACATTCAGTACTTC. It specifies CSVGQGGAKNIQYF.

This CDR3 reads CAISESSSSTGELFF. The CDR3, as DNA: TGTGCCATCAGTGAGTCGTCTAGCAGCACCGGGGAGCTGTTTTTT. This chain uses TRBV10-3 with TRBJ2-2; perhaps TRBD2 as D (5 bases). The V end was cut by 0 bases, the J end by 4 bases, with 9 bases between. Germline V lookup: CDR1 ENHRY, CDR2 SYGVKD. The CDR3 spans 15 residues.

V and J are TRBV19 and TRBJ1-5, with 7 bases fitting TRBD1. Looked up from germline, CDR1 is LNHDA and CDR2 is SQIVND (reference sequence). Germline trimming cut 7 bases from V and 6 bases from J; bases unmatched to any gene: 15. The length of the CDR3 is 16 residues. CDR3 amino acids: CASNIGQARGGQPQHF. Written as DNA, the CDR3 is TGTGCCAGTAACATCGGACAGGCTCGAGGTGGTCAGCCCCAGCATTTT.

The CDR3 region is CASSPDLNRQGPLRIGANEKLFF. In DNA, the CDR3 is TGCGCCAGCAGCCCGGACCTGAATCGTCAGGGGCCTCTCAGAATCGGGGCTAATGAAAAACTGTTTTTT. The rearrangement uses TRBV5-1 and TRBJ1-4, with D perhaps TRBD1 (6 bases). V dropped 4 bases and J dropped 3 bases, with 37 bases sitting between them. This CDR3 has 23 amino acids. In germline, CDR1 is SGHRS, CDR2 YFSETQ. Based on the CDR3 plus reference TRBV5-1 and TRBJ1-4, the full variable domain is KAGVTQTPRYLIKTRGQQVTLSCSPISGHRSVSWYQQTPGQGLQFLFEYFSETQRNKGNFPGRFSGRQFSNSRSEMNVSTLELGDSALYLCASSPDLNRQGPLRIGANEKLFFGSGTQLSVL.

Details on this clone: At one of its ends the junction is not consistent with the germline gene, which may arise from a read error. The CDR3 here is CASGPREDKVF. The CDR3 nucleotides read TGTGCCAGCGGGCCTCGGGAGGATAAGGTCTTC. J is TRBJ2-1 and V is TRBV28, with 7 bases that match TRBD2. The V gene's germline CDR1 is MDHEN and CDR2 SYDVKM. The CDR3 length is 11 residues.

The chain is built from TRBV7-9 and TRBJ2-3; tentative D call: TRBD2 (5 bases). CDR3 length: 13 residues. The germline CDR1 and CDR2 sequences are SEHNR and FQNEAQ (reference sequence). The V end was cut by 5 bases, the J end by 4 bases, with 10 bases between. CDR3 in amino acids: CASSHREPDTQYF. DNA of the CDR3: TGTGCCAGCAGCCACCGGGAACCAGATACGCAGTATTTT.

This clone was detected once. V is TRBV5-1 and J is TRBJ1-2; 9 bases map to TRBD1. The trim removed 0 bases at V and 7 bases at J, leaving 7 bases unmatched. CDR3 length: 15 residues. From germline, CDR1 is SGHRS and CDR2 YFSETQ. Written as DNA, the CDR3 is TGCGCCAGCAGCTTGGACACCGGGACAGGGCTTGGCTACACCTTC. It yields the protein CASSLDTGTGLGYTF. The whole variable domain, filled in from reference TRBV5-1 and TRBJ1-2, reads KAGVTQTPRYLIKTRGQQVTLSCSPISGHRSVSWYQQTPGQGLQFLFEYFSETQRNKGNFPGRFSGRQFSNSRSEMNVSTLELGDSALYLCASSLDTGTGLGYTFGSGTRLTVV.

The chain combines TRBV5-4 with TRBJ2-1; D gene uncertain. V lost 2 bases to trimming and J lost 8 bases, with 5 bases between them. In germline, CDR1 is SGHNT, CDR2 YYREEE (reference sequence). The CDR3 totals 11 residues. For the CDR3, the DNA is TGTGCCAGCAGCTTCGAGGATGAGCAGTTCTTC. It encodes CASSFEDEQFF.

The CDR3 region is CASSQDSGVGNQPQHF. CDR3 DNA sequence: TGCGCCAGCAGCCAAGATTCCGGGGTTGGCAATCAGCCCCAGCATTTT. The V gene is TRBV4-3, the J gene TRBJ1-5; D is unresolved. The V end was cut by 0 bases, the J end by 2 bases, with 11 bases between. Germline V CDR1 and CDR2: LGHNA, YSLEER. The CDR3 is made up of 16 amino acids.

The chain recombines TRBV2 with TRBJ2-1; possibly TRBD1 for D (6 bases). The CDR3 length is 12 residues. Germline CDR1 SNHLY, CDR2 FYNNEI. The germline V and J ends were trimmed by 5 bases and 8 bases, with 10 bases remaining between them. This chain's CDR3 is CASSWTVDEQFF. CDR3 sequence (DNA): TGTGCCAGCAGTTGGACAGTCGATGAGCAGTTCTTC.

The table lists this clone with a count of one. The chain recombines TRBV3-1 (or the pseudogene TRBV3-2) with TRBJ1-1; D is perhaps TRBD1 (5 bases). V was pared by 0 bases and J by 4 bases, with 12 bases between. CDR1 and CDR2 (germline): LGHDT, YNNKEL (reference sequence). This CDR3 has 15 amino acids. This CDR3 reads CASSQDMAGGTEAFF. The CDR3 nucleotides read TGTGCCAGCAGCCAAGATATGGCGGGGGGCACTGAAGCTTTCTTT.

The chain uses TRBV7-3 and TRBJ2-3; 10 nucleotides line up with TRBD2. Germline V gene lookup returns CDR1 SGHTA and CDR2 FQGTGA. V was clipped by 1 base and J by 3 bases; unmatched bases: 7. The CDR3 sequence is 17 residues long. CDR3 protein: CASSLSMLAGVTDTQYF. The CDR3, as DNA: TGTGCCAGCAGCTTAAGTATGCTAGCGGGAGTTACAGATACGCAGTATTTT.

V usage is TRBV4-1 and J usage is TRBJ1-2; a weak D match, TRBD1 (6 bases). The CDR3 is 15 amino acids. The germline V and J ends were trimmed by 0 bases and 4 bases, with 12 bases remaining between them. In germline, CDR1 is MGHRA, CDR2 YSYEKL. Here the CDR3 DNA reads TGCGCCAGCAGCCAAGACACCCGGACAGTCTATGGCTACACCTTC. Encoded protein: CASSQDTRTVYGYTF.

The V and J genes are TRBV14 and TRBJ2-1; 10 bases map to TRBD2. Per germline, CDR1 SGHDN and CDR2 FVKESK. The length of the CDR3 is 19 residues. The V and J ends lost 0 bases and 0 bases, in that order; junction bases with no gene match: 8. The CDR3 nucleotides read TGTGCCAGCAGCCAAGATGGACTAGCGGTTTGGAGCTCCTACAATGAGCAGTTCTTC. Amino acid sequence: CASSQDGLAVWSSYNEQFF.

In this sample, this clone turned up a few times. The J gene is TRBJ1-6, the V gene TRBV5-6; the D is unclear. Trimming removed 2 bases from V and 10 bases from J, with 13 bases in between. The CDR3 consists of 14 residues. The germline gives CDR1 SGHDT, CDR2 YYEEEE. Written as DNA, the CDR3 is TGTGCCAGCAGCTTTGTTGGAGAGGGCTCACCCCTCCACTTT. It encodes CASSFVGEGSPLHF. Variable domain in full (rest from reference TRBV5-6 and TRBJ1-6): DAGVTQSPTHLIKTRGQQVTLRCSPKSGHDTVSWYQQALGQGPQFIFQYYEEEERQRGNFPDRFSGHQFPNYSSELNVNALLLGDSALYLCASSFVGEGSPLHFGNGTRLTVT.

V is TRBV7-2 and J is TRBJ1-6; possible D gene TRBD1, 6 bases. In germline, CDR1 is SGHTA, CDR2 FQGNSA. The CDR3 loop spans 15 amino acids. Trimming stripped 1 base from V and 6 bases from J, with 10 bases between. The CDR3: CASSLGTAFNSPLHF. As DNA, the CDR3 is TGTGCCAGCAGCTTAGGGACAGCGTTTAATTCACCCCTCCACTTT.

The V gene is TRBV9, the J gene TRBJ2-1; D may be TRBD2 (5 bases). Trimming removed 0 bases at V and 6 bases at J, with 16 bases between. CDR1 is SGDLS, CDR2 YYNGEE, per germline. This CDR3 contains 16 residues. CDR3 sequence (DNA): TGTGCCAGCAGCGTAGGCGGGCTCGAGAGAGGCAATGAGCAGTTCTTC. Protein sequence: CASSVGGLERGNEQFF.